These T cell receptor beta chains were read from a single sample in a study of blood T cell repertoires in COVID-19. Clones were read by immunoSEQ multiplex PCR, and TCRdb kept only the in-frame ones, dropping some. Of under 300,000 clones listed, roughly 86% are singletons. Sequencing used PBMCs or T cells enriched from blood (not recorded which). These receptors were taken from a woman aged 45-65 years who had recovered from COVID-19. Each CDR3 is given with its conserved first and last residue. A D gene is named only where the DNA matches it firmly. Some rows have no size entry. The others give once, few or many, or a class for an expanded clone.

cdr3_nt cdr3_aa clone_size d_call j_call v_call
TGTGCCAGCAGCTTAGTGGCGGTCAGTACCAACTTCTATGGCTACACCTTC CASSLVAVSTNFYGYTF . . TRBJ1-2 TRBV7-9
TGCGCCAGCAGCCAAGACAGTTTCTCTGGAAACACCATATATTTT CASSQDSFSGNTIYF . . TRBJ1-3 TRBV4-1
TGTGCCAGCAGCTTAAACCCCGAGACTAGCGGCACAGATACGCAGCATTTT CASSLNPETSGTDTQHF . . TRBJ1-5 TRBV7-6
TGTGCCAGCAGCCCGCTAGCGGGAGATGGCACCGGGGAGCTGTTTTTT CASSPLAGDGTGELFF . TRBD2 TRBJ2-2 TRBV3-1/TRBV3-2
TGTGCCAGCTCACCACCGGGACTAGCGGGATCCTACGAGCAGTACTTC CASSPPGLAGSYEQYF . TRBD2 TRBJ2-7 TRBV18
TGTGCCAGCAGTCCAGCGGATAGCAATCAGCCCCAGCATTTT CASSPADSNQPQHF . . TRBJ1-5 TRBV27
TGTGCCAGCAGTAAACCGGGACTAGCGGGAGGGCCCCTTTTTGAGTCCTACAATGAGCAGTTCTTC CASSKPGLAGGPLFESYNEQFF . . TRBJ2-1 TRBV21-1
TGCGCCAGCAGCTGGGGGGGAATTAGCACAGATACGCAGTATTTT CASSWGGISTDTQYF . TRBD2 TRBJ2-3 TRBV5-1
TGCGCCAGCAGCTTCGGGGAGGTGGGAGAGACCCAGTACTTC CASSFGEVGETQYF . . TRBJ2-5 TRBV5-1
TGTGCCAGCTCGAAAGGGGGAACAGATACGCAGTATTTT CASSKGGTDTQYF . . TRBJ2-3 TRBV28
TGCGCCAGCAGCCAAGCGTCAGCGGGAGGGTACGAGCAGTACTTC CASSQASAGGYEQYF . TRBD2 TRBJ2-7 TRBV4-3
TGTGCCAGCATACGATCGGGGGGGACCGGGGAGCTGTTTTTT CASIRSGGTGELFF few TRBD2 TRBJ2-2 TRBV11-2
TGTGCCAGCTCACCAGTAGCGGGAGAAGAGACCCAGTACTTC CASSPVAGEETQYF . TRBD2 TRBJ2-5 TRBV18
TGTGCCACCAAGGACTCCGAAGAAACAGAAGCTTTCTTT CATKDSEETEAFF once . TRBJ1-1 TRBV24-1